Shown below are 19 T cell receptor beta chains from a single sample sequenced in a study of control samples from healthy donors and cancer patients (dated by TCRdb to 2018 to 2020). Libraries were built with the immunoSEQ multiplex PCR assay. Not all clones reach the TCRdb copy of this immuneACCESS table, which keeps in-frame sequences only. Checked studies attribute under half of the gap to unresolved V genes and leave the rest unexplained. Within this sample are roughly 120,000 clones, with about 95% of them counted one time only. The ten biggest clones cover 3.6% of the sample. Sequences were obtained from blood. The source of these receptors is a man in his thirties or forties in good health.

This chain uses TRBV12-3 or TRBV12-4 with TRBJ1-1, with TRBD1 matching 7 bases. The ends lost 6 bases at V and 1 base at J; junction bases unmatched: 2. The CDR3 runs to 13 residues. The CDR3 DNA reads as TGTGCCAGCAGCGGGGACAGGAACACTGAAGCTTTCTTT. Protein sequence: CASSGDRNTEAFF.

The V call is TRBV5-1, the J call TRBJ1-2; 9 nucleotides agree with TRBD1. The trim removed 0 bases at V and 6 bases at J, leaving 9 bases unmatched. The CDR3 sequence is 16 residues long. CDR1 is SGHRS and CDR2 is YFSETQ in the germline V gene. CDR3 in amino acids: CASSLDSTGGRHGYTF. The CDR3 DNA follows: TGCGCCAGCAGCTTGGATTCGACAGGGGGAAGGCATGGCTACACCTTC.

CDR3 protein: CASSTGTENLNEQFF. The DNA for the CDR3 is TGCGCCAGCAGCACTGGGACAGAAAACCTCAATGAGCAGTTCTTC. The chain couples TRBV5-1 to TRBJ2-1; TRBD1 matches at 7 bases. Losses at the gene ends were 4 bases for V and 6 bases for J; bases not matched to a gene: 10. Germline V gene sequence: CDR1 SGHRS, CDR2 YFSETQ. The CDR3 length is 15 residues.

There are a few counts of this clone. The chain links TRBV5-1 to TRBJ2-5; 9 bases are a match to TRBD1. In germline, CDR1 is SGHRS, CDR2 YFSETQ. Trimming cost V 3 bases and J 5 bases; bases outside gene matches: 5. This CDR3 region has 14 residues. This chain's CDR3 is CASSSGTGRETQYF. As DNA, the CDR3 is TGCGCCAGCAGCTCGGGGACAGGGAGGGAGACCCAGTACTTC.

The rearrangement joins TRBV4-2 to TRBJ2-7, with 7 bases lining up with TRBD1. V was pared by 0 bases and J by 3 bases, with 5 bases of the junction left unmatched. CDR3 length: 15 residues. From germline, CDR1 is LGHNA and CDR2 YNFKEQ. CDR3 residues: CASSQDGQAYYEQYF. The CDR3 DNA reads as TGTGCCAGCAGCCAAGACGGACAGGCCTACTACGAGCAGTACTTC.

The chain is built from TRBV18 and TRBJ2-2; possibly TRBD2 for D (5 bases). Germline CDR1 is KGHSH and CDR2 is LQKENI. V was cut by 1 base and J by 1 base, with 7 bases left in between. This CDR3 comprises 15 residues. The CDR3: CASSPRGMNTGELFF. For the CDR3, the DNA is TGTGCCAGCTCACCACGAGGGATGAACACCGGGGAGCTGTTTTTT.

This clone was detected only once. V usage is TRBV2 and J usage is TRBJ2-6, with D hard to call. This CDR3 has 15 amino acids. The germline V gene has CDR1 SNHLY and CDR2 FYNNEI. V was cut by 4 bases and J by 0 bases, with 7 bases left in between. Here the CDR3 reads CASSVRNSGANVLTF. The CDR3 region has the DNA TGTGCCAGCAGTGTACGGAACTCTGGGGCCAACGTCCTGACTTTC.

V gene TRBV9 combines with J gene TRBJ2-7; D might be TRBD1 or TRBD2, each matching 5 bases. Germline V CDR1 and CDR2: SGDLS, YYNGEE. Trimming took off 3 bases at V and 3 bases at J, with 13 bases between the two ends. The CDR3 has 14 amino acids. The DNA for the CDR3 is TGTGCCAGCAGCGACGACAGAGGGAACTACGAGCAGTACTTC. It specifies CASSDDRGNYEQYF.

The V gene is TRBV5-6, the J gene TRBJ2-2; 9 bases line up with TRBD1. With V trimmed by 4 bases and J by 4 bases, 2 bases remained unmatched. This CDR3 is built from 14 residues. In germline, CDR1 is SGHDT, CDR2 YYEEEE. CDR3 residues: CASSRGQGTGELFF. CDR3 in DNA: TGTGCCAGCAGCCGGGGACAGGGCACCGGGGAGCTGTTTTTT.

CDR3 in DNA: TGCGCCAGCAGCCAAGCGACCGGGACAGGCGACACCGAGCCCCTCCACTTT. This translates into CASSQATGTGDTEPLHF. The chain couples TRBV4-3 to TRBJ1-6, with TRBD1 matching over 8 bases. The CDR3 covers 17 residues. CDR1 is LGHNA, CDR2 YSLEER, per germline. V shed 1 base and J 13 bases; nucleotides not matched to a gene: 15.

This clone was counted between two and nine times. This chain uses TRBV6-5 with TRBJ1-5, with TRBD1 as a possible D gene (6 bases). V was cut by 6 bases and J by 4 bases, with 13 bases left in between. The CDR3 length is 14 residues. CDR1 is MNHEY and CDR2 is SVGAGI in the germline V gene. The CDR3 DNA is TGTGCCAGCAGATTAAAGGGGGGGAATCAGCCCCAGCATTTT. Its translation is CASRLKGGNQPQHF.

The chain couples TRBV9 to TRBJ2-1; TRBD2 matches 8 bases. The germline gives CDR1 SGDLS, CDR2 YYNGEE. V lost 0 bases to trimming and J lost 3 bases; unmatched junction nucleotides: 2. The CDR3 consists of 15 residues. The DNA of the CDR3 is TGTGCCAGCAGCGTAGTAGCGGGAAGCTACAATGAGCAGTTCTTC. This translates into CASSVVAGSYNEQFF.

V is TRBV4-3 and J is TRBJ1-6, with D unresolved. Germline CDR1 LGHNA, CDR2 YSLEER. The CDR3 is made up of 15 amino acids. The V gene lost 3 bases and the J gene lost 5 bases, with 11 bases spanning the gap. CDR3 bases: TGCGCCAGCAGCCAGGCAGACTTGGATAATTCACCCCTCCACTTT. Amino acid sequence: CASSQADLDNSPLHF.

The gene calls are TRBV5-6 and TRBJ2-7; 8 bases align to TRBD1. The CDR3 is 16 residues long. From germline, CDR1 is SGHDT and CDR2 YYEEEE. Trimming took 2 bases from V and 4 from J; bases not matched to a gene: 11. The CDR3 bases are TGTGCCAGCAGCTTAAACCCCCGGACAGGGCGGTACGAGCAGTACTTC. Translating gives CASSLNPRTGRYEQYF.

J is TRBJ2-3 and V is TRBV5-1, with D possibly being TRBD1 (6 bases). CDR1 is SGHRS, CDR2 YFSETQ, per germline. The CDR3 runs to 13 residues. V lost 6 bases, J lost 4 bases, and 12 bases lay in between. The CDR3 sequence: CASNREVADTQYF. The CDR3 bases are TGCGCCAGCAACAGGGAAGTTGCAGATACGCAGTATTTT.

J is TRBJ2-7 and V is TRBV27; D gene ambiguous. The germline V gene encodes CDR1 MNHEY and CDR2 SMNVEV (reference sequence). The CDR3 has 13 amino acids. Trimming took off 0 bases at V and 5 bases at J, with 8 bases between the two ends. For the CDR3, the DNA is TGTGCCAGCAGTTTATCTTTAGGGAACGAGCAGTACTTC. Translating it yields CASSLSLGNEQYF.

The chain combines TRBV4-1 with TRBJ2-7; tentative D call: TRBD1 (6 bases). Germline-derived CDR1 and CDR2 are MGHRA and YSYEKL. V gave up 3 bases and J gave up 3 bases, with 12 bases separating them. CDR3 length equals 14 residues. The CDR3, as DNA: TGCGCCAGCAGCCAGGGACAAGGCTACTACGAGCAGTACTTC. Translation: CASSQGQGYYEQYF.

The rearrangement joins TRBV28 to TRBJ1-4; D is uncertain. The CDR3 spans 14 residues. In germline, CDR1 is MDHEN, CDR2 SYDVKM. Trimming removed 3 bases at V and 2 bases at J, with 7 bases between. This chain's CDR3 is CASSLWPTNEKLFF. DNA of the CDR3: TGTGCCAGCAGTTTGTGGCCGACTAATGAAAAACTGTTTTTT.

This chain joins TRBV5-4 and TRBJ1-2, with D tentatively TRBD1 (6 bases). Trimming cost V 4 bases and J 3 bases, with 13 bases left between them. Per germline, CDR1 SGHNT and CDR2 YYREEE (reference sequence). This CDR3 region has 14 residues. CDR3 sequence: CASSPAGQYYGYTF. The CDR3 bases are TGTGCCAGCAGCCCCGCCGGACAGTACTATGGCTACACCTTC.